The source of this T cell receptor beta chain is a study of OX40 agonist ivuxolimab in advanced cancers. Comment on this clone: Antigen unknown.

Assay: immunoSEQ multiplex PCR; the TCRdb copy retains only in-frame clones and omits some. Here the sample spans tens of thousands of clones, roughly 80% being singletons. The V and J ends lost 6 bases and 3 bases, in that order; junction bases with no gene match: 11. Germline values: CDR1 MNHNY, CDR2 SVGAGI (reference sequence). CDR3 size: 15 residues. Whole-study findings and limits: No determination was made of the antigen specificity of the expanded peripheral T cells.

The clonotype was recovered from an adult with an advanced solid tumor such as melanoma, head and neck, liver or kidney cancer. The chain joins TRBV6-6 to TRBJ2-7; 7 nucleotides line up with TRBD1. Sequenced here: CD4+ or CD8+ T cells sorted from blood, sampled in a trial of the OX40 agonist ivuxolimab. The CDR3 DNA reads TGTGCCAGCAGGCCAATGACAGGGCTGTTCTACGAGCAGTACTTC. Translated, it gives CASRPMTGLFYEQYF.